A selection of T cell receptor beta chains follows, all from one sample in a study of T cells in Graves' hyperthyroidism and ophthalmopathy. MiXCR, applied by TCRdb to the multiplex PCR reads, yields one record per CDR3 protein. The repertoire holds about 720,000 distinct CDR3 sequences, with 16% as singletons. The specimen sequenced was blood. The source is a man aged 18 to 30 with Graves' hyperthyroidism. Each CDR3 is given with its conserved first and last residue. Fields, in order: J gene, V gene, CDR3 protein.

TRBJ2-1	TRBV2	CASSMGQGGEGQFF
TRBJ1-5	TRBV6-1	CASREHSPRERGQPQHF
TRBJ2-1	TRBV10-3	CAISEPKKGGSLEQFF
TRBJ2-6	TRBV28	CASTSAGSGANVLTF
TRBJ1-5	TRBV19	CASSIAPRGVNQPQHF
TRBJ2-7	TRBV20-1	CSVEVGDYYEQYF
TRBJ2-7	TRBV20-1	CSASGSDPGLADYEQYF
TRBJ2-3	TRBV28	CASSSGPGLAGVGGESTDTQYF
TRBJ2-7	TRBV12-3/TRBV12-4	CASSLDPTDYEQYF
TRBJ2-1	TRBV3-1	CASSLIAGNNEQFF
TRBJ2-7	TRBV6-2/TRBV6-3	CASSRGQGTFYEQYF
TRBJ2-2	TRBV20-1	CSAETSGRSGELFF
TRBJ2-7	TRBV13	CASSLRGSGRVEQYF
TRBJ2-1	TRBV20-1	CSASWTPTSSDEQFF
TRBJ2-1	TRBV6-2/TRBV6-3	CASSYGQGSNEQFF
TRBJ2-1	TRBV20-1	CSARDGSLNSNEQFF
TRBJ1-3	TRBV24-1	CATSGVGANTIYF
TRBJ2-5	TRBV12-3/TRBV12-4	CASSLAGQGWETQYF
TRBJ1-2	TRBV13	CAGSLGLEGYYGYTF
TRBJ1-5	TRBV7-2	CASNNLKTFSPLDQPQHF
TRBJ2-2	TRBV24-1	CATSELGLATGELFF
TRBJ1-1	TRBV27	CASSLSMGNTEAFF
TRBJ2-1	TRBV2	CASSETMNEQFF
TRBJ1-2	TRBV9	CASSVAVTGNYGYTF
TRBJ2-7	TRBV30	CAWTSGASYEQYF
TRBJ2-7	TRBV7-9	CASSLGVEQYF
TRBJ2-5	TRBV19	CASSISVGTPIGETQYF
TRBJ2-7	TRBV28	CASSFPSGGNEQYF
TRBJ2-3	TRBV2	CASSFFLTSGTLTDTQYF
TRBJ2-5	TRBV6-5	CASSYSSGGWETQYF
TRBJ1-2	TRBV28	CASRTGTANYGYTF
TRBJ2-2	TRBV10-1	CASARDGDTGELFF